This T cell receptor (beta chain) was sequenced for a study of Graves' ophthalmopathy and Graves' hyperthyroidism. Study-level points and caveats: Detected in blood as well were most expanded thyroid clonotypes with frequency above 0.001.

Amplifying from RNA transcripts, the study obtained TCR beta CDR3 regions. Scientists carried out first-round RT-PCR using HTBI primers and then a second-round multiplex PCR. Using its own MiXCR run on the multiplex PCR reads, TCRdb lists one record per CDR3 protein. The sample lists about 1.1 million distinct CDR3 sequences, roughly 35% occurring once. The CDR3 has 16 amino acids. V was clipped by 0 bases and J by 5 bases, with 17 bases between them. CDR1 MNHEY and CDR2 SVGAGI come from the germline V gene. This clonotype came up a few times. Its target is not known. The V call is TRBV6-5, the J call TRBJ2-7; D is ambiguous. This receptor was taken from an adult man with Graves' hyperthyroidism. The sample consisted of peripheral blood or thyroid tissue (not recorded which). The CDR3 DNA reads TGTGCCAGCAGTTACTCGGCGAAGGTCACTGCCAACGAGCAGTACTTC. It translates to CASSYSAKVTANEQYF.